This TCR beta chain was sequenced during a study of blood T cell repertoires in COVID-19. Looking at the study overall: Acute and convalescent COVID-19 samples came from the United States, Italy and Spain. From T cells, B-cell-depleted T cells, or PBMCs came the material, which was cDNA or gDNA.

With V trimmed by 6 bases and J by 5 bases, 7 bases remained unmatched. CDR1 and CDR2 from the germline V gene are ENHRY and SYGVKD. The CDR3 is made up of 14 amino acids. In the authors' workflow: Reference gene primer amplification in the assay estimated nucleated cell counts. Sequencing used immunoSEQ multiplex PCR; TCRdb keeps in-frame clones, though not all of them. V and J calls and clone size are as listed in that table; D and trimming were resolved from the DNA. The sample has 65,000 to 90,000 clones; roughly 80% are singletons. The specimen sequenced was peripheral blood. V and J are TRBV10-3 and TRBJ2-7; 10 positions agree with TRBD2. This TCR derives from a man in his 70s with COVID-19, enrolled during active disease. The CDR3 spells CAIRGLAPGNEQYF. The CDR3, as DNA: TGTGCCATCAGGGGACTAGCGCCGGGCAACGAGCAGTACTTC.